Below, 17 T cell receptor beta chains from the same sample are listed, as sequenced in a study of CD8+ T cells in alopecia areata. RNA was extracted and reverse transcribed into cDNA as the sequencing template. Assay: immunoSEQ multiplex PCR; the TCRdb copy retains only in-frame clones and omits some. The table shows under 150,000 clones, with 53% occurring only once. Described treatment: oral pan-JAK inhibitor, 5-10 mg twice daily. This material consisted of CD4+ T cells sorted from blood, taken at week 4, from a patient treated with tofacitinib. These receptors all stem from a human donor with alopecia areata.

This clone was recorded a few times. J is TRBJ2-7 and V is TRBV5-1, with D unclear. V lost 2 bases to trimming and J lost 0 bases, with 0 bases between them. The CDR3 runs 11 residues. Germline loops: CDR1 SGHRS, CDR2 YFSETQ. The CDR3 is CASSFSYEQYF. DNA for the CDR3: TGCGCCAGCAGCTTCTCCTACGAGCAGTACTTC.

This chain joins TRBV28 and TRBJ1-1; tentatively, D is TRBD1 (6 bases). Germline V gene lookup returns CDR1 MDHEN and CDR2 SYDVKM. V shed 0 bases and J shed 4 bases, with 9 bases lying between them. The CDR3 totals 14 residues. This CDR3 is CASSLWGQPTEAFF. CDR3 in DNA: TGTGCCAGCAGTTTATGGGGACAACCCACTGAAGCTTTCTTT. Together with reference TRBV28 and TRBJ1-1, the CDR3 gives the full variable domain: DVKVTQSSRYLVKRTGEKVFLECVQDMDHENMFWYRQDPGLGLRLIYFSYDVKMKEKGDIPEGYSVSREKKERFSLILESASTNQTSMYLCASSLWGQPTEAFFGQGTRLTVV.

This clone was seen a few times. V is TRBV6-1 and J is TRBJ2-7; tentatively, D is TRBD1 (6 bases). Germline V gene data show CDR1 as MNHNS and CDR2 as SASEGT. Trimming removed 2 bases from V and 11 bases from J, with 7 bases in between. The CDR3 has 10 residues. CDR3 in DNA: TGTGCCAGCAGTGAAACAGGGAAGTACTTC. Amino acids: CASSETGKYF.

This chain joins TRBV5-1 and TRBJ1-1; D might be TRBD1 (6 bases). CDR3 length equals 15 residues. V was clipped by 4 bases and J by 1 base, with 14 bases between them. In germline, CDR1 is SGHRS, CDR2 YFSETQ. CDR3 sequence reads: CASSGGRQANTEAFF. The DNA of the CDR3 is TGCGCCAGCAGCGGGGGGAGACAGGCGAACACTGAAGCTTTCTTT.

This clone was counted between two and nine times. This rearrangement joins TRBV7-9 to TRBJ1-2; 7 positions agree with TRBD1. V lost 4 bases to trimming and J lost 8 bases; unmatched junction nucleotides: 7. CDR3 length equals 13 residues. Germline V gives CDR1 SEHNR, CDR2 FQNEAQ (reference sequence). In DNA form, the CDR3 reads TGTGCCAGCAGCTCAGACAGGGCCGGGGGCTACACCTTC. Translating it yields CASSSDRAGGYTF.

J is TRBJ1-2 and V is TRBV7-9, with 8 bases matching TRBD1. J lost 0 bases, V lost 4 bases, and 4 bases had no gene match. Looked up from germline, CDR1 is SEHNR and CDR2 is FQNEAQ (reference sequence). This CDR3 has 15 residues. CDR3 coding DNA: TGTGCCAGCAGCTCGCCGGACAGGGCTAACTATGGCTACACCTTC. It encodes CASSSPDRANYGYTF.

This clone was found a few times. This chain joins TRBV7-6 and TRBJ1-6; tentative D call: TRBD1 (5 bases). The V end was cut by 5 bases, the J end by 3 bases, with 14 bases between. There are 16 residues in the CDR3. Germline V gives CDR1 SGHVS, CDR2 FNYEAQ. The CDR3 DNA reads TGTGCCAGCAGCCCGGAAGTGGGGGACTATAATTCACCCCTCCACTTT. This gives the protein CASSPEVGDYNSPLHF.

This chain joins TRBV29-1 and TRBJ2-7; TRBD2 might be the D (6 bases). The CDR3 is made up of 15 amino acids. Trimming stripped 0 bases from V and 5 bases from J, with 17 bases between. Germline values: CDR1 SQVTM, CDR2 ANQGSEA. The CDR3 sequence: CSVEDGSGARNEQYF. CDR3 sequence (DNA): TGCAGCGTTGAAGACGGTTCGGGAGCTCGTAACGAGCAGTACTTC.

On this clone: This sample includes further DNA sequences coding for the same CDR3. This rearrangement joins TRBV29-1 to TRBJ1-5; 7 nucleotides line up with TRBD1. The CDR3 runs 12 residues. Trimming at V came to 5 bases and at J to 7 bases, leaving 5 bases not matched to a gene. Per the germline V gene, CDR1 is SQVTM and CDR2 is ANQGSEA. CDR3 coding DNA: TGCAGCGTTTTGACAGGGAACCAGCCCCAGCATTTT. This translates into CSVLTGNQPQHF. The variable domain in full, with the rest retrieved from reference TRBV29-1 and TRBJ1-5, is SAVISQKPSRDICQRGTSLTIQCQVDSQVTMMFWYRQQPGQSLTLIATANQGSEATYESGFVIDKFPISRPNLTFSTLTVSNMSPEDSSIYLCSVLTGNQPQHFGDGTRLSIL.

This clone came up a few times. V and J are TRBV19 and TRBJ1-4; maybe TRBD1 (5 bases). From germline, CDR1 is LNHDA and CDR2 SQIVND (reference sequence). Trimming took off 7 bases at V and 2 bases at J, with 11 bases between the two ends. This CDR3 is 14 amino acids long. The CDR3 DNA sequence: TGTGCCAGTACCGGGACGGGGACTAATGAAAAACTGTTTTTT. As protein: CASTGTGTNEKLFF.

At least ten counts were recorded for this clone. The chain has TRBV5-6 and TRBJ1-1, with D perhaps TRBD1 (6 bases). The CDR3 covers 11 residues. CDR1 is SGHDT, CDR2 YYEEEE, per germline. V was cut by 3 bases and J by 14 bases, with 14 bases left in between. CDR3 DNA sequence: TGTGCCAGCAGCTCTCGGGGGCTGAAATTCTTT. Amino acid sequence: CASSSRGLKFF. Full variable domain (remainder filled in from reference TRBV5-6 and TRBJ1-1): DAGVTQSPTHLIKTRGQQVTLRCSPKSGHDTVSWYQQALGQGPQFIFQYYEEEERQRGNFPDRFSGHQFPNYSSELNVNALLLGDSALYLCASSSRGLKFFGQGTRLTVV.

This rearrangement joins TRBV30 to TRBJ2-5; no reliable D call. CDR1 and CDR2 (germline): GTSNPN, SVGIG (reference sequence). The CDR3 extends over 12 amino acids. V lost 2 bases and J lost 7, with 11 bases in between. The CDR3 loop is CAWSTARGTQYF. DNA for the CDR3: TGTGCCTGGAGTACTGCCAGAGGGACCCAGTACTTC.

This clone occurred once. This rearrangement joins TRBV2 to TRBJ2-7; D is unresolved. The germline CDR1 and CDR2 sequences are SNHLY and FYNNEI. V dropped 7 bases and J dropped 6 bases, with 10 bases sitting between them. The CDR3 contains 11 residues. The CDR3 reads CASTDVSEQYF. The CDR3 DNA is TGTGCCAGCACCGATGTCTCCGAGCAGTACTTC.

The genes are TRBV29-1 and TRBJ1-1; D remains unclear. The CDR3 has 11 residues. Germline loops: CDR1 SQVTM, CDR2 ANQGSEA. V was shortened by 7 bases and J by 4 bases, with 10 bases between the two germline ends. The CDR3 protein is CSAGLRTEAFF. Written as DNA, the CDR3 is TGCAGCGCTGGGCTCCGCACTGAAGCTTTCTTT.

The chain carries TRBV19 and TRBJ2-1; D remains ambiguous. The CDR3 loop spans 11 amino acids. Trimming cost V 6 bases and J 8 bases, with 8 bases left between them. Germline loops: CDR1 LNHDA, CDR2 SQIVND (reference sequence). In nucleotides, the CDR3 is TGTGCCAGTAGGGAAAGCCATGAGCAGTTCTTC. Its translation is CASRESHEQFF.

In this sample, this clone turned up a few times. The J gene is TRBJ1-1, the V gene TRBV14, with a weak D call TRBD1 (5 bases). The CDR3 totals 15 residues. V dropped 4 bases and J dropped 5 bases, with 17 bases sitting between them. Germline V CDR1 and CDR2: SGHDN, FVKESK. The CDR3 loop is CASSPTTTAGTEAFF. The CDR3 bases are TGTGCCAGCAGCCCTACTACGACAGCTGGGACTGAAGCTTTCTTT.

This clone occurred a few times. The CDR3 loop reads CSVDPGLYREQFF. CDR3 coding DNA: TGCAGCGTCGATCCGGGACTATACCGCGAGCAGTTCTTC. The chain couples TRBV29-1 to TRBJ2-1; 7 bases are a match to TRBD2. Germline values: CDR1 SQVTM, CDR2 ANQGSEA. The length of the CDR3 is 13 residues. V lost 6 bases and J lost 10; bases outside the gene matches: 12.